This T cell receptor (beta chain) was obtained from a study of T cell responses to AZD1222 COVID-19 vaccine. The table lists this clone with a count of one. Profiling relied on immunoSEQ multiplex PCR, and the TCRdb table lists in-frame clones only, not all of them. The sample carries roughly 120,000 clones, approximately 83% recorded once. There are 15 residues in the CDR3. Trimming removed 0 bases at V and 4 bases at J, with 12 bases between. Germline V gene data show CDR1 as SGHVS and CDR2 as FQNEAQ. This chain joins TRBV7-8 and TRBJ1-2; the D is unclear. The material sequenced was peripheral blood, taken on day 0 of MenACWY control vaccination. The sequence was obtained from an adult in good health. The CDR3 loop is CASSLARRLGYGYTF. CDR3 DNA sequence: TGTGCCAGCAGCTTAGCGCGGAGGTTAGGCTATGGCTACACCTTC.